The text below deals with one T cell receptor beta chain. As to treatment: 15 to 20 received Ad26.COV2.S at low or high dose, single or two shots; about 5 received placebo; per-sample allocation not given. Sample collection was performed on day 63 after the first vaccine or placebo injection. The CDR3 has 14 residues. V lost 5 bases and J 4 bases, leaving 12 bases between the germline ends. The germline CDR1 and CDR2 sequences are KGHSH and LQKENI. The data originate from a study of Ad26.COV2.S vaccination and SARS-CoV-2 variants. The assay was immunoSEQ multiplex PCR, and TCRdb's table has in-frame clones only and misses some. The table includes about half a million clones, about 89% detected once.

The sample was peripheral blood, taken in a trial of Ad26.COV2.S vaccine versus placebo. The chain links TRBV18 to TRBJ2-1; a weak D match, TRBD1 (6 bases). The receptor was derived from a person aged 18-60 years who received the Ad26.COV2.S COVID-19 vaccine or a placebo. For the CDR3, the DNA is TGTGCCAGCTCAAAGGGTCAGGGGTACAATGAGCAGTTCTTC. Amino acid sequence: CASSKGQGYNEQFF.